These 10 T cell receptor beta chains originate from one sample sequenced in a study of CD8 T cells in ankylosing spondylitis. No cognate antigen is known for these TCRs. Study-level points and caveats: Ankylosing spondylitis blood appeared to be characterized by a TCR beta motif of eight highly homologous variants.

TCRdb ran MiXCR on the 5' RACE reads and lists one entry per CDR3 protein. Here the sample spans hundreds of thousands of distinct CDR3 sequences, about 11% being singletons. Sequenced input: blood, either unsorted or a sorted T cell fraction (not recorded which). These receptors were obtained from a male donor with ankylosing spondylitis.

Ten or more counts support this clonotype. The chain has TRBV20-1 and TRBJ2-7, with D tentatively TRBD2 (6 bases). Germline loops: CDR1 DFQATT, CDR2 SNEGSKA (reference sequence). V shed 0 bases and J shed 4 bases, with 22 bases lying between them. The CDR3 length is 17 residues. The DNA of the CDR3 is TGCAGTGCTAGAGACCAAAAGAGACTAGGCGGCGAGTACGAGCAGTACTTC. This encodes CSARDQKRLGGEYEQYF.

This clonotype turned up a few times. The chain uses TRBV29-1 and TRBJ2-3, with 8 bases that match TRBD2. CDR1 is SQVTM and CDR2 is ANQGSEA in the germline V gene. The CDR3 is 14 amino acids. J was trimmed by 2 bases and V by 4 bases; bases with no gene match: 5. CDR3 loop: CSVGLATITDTQYF. CDR3 sequence (DNA): TGCAGCGTTGGACTAGCGACTATCACAGATACGCAGTATTTT.

The chain recombines TRBV7-9 with TRBJ2-5; 7 positions match TRBD1. The CDR3 has 16 residues. V lost 5 bases, J lost 5 bases, and 14 bases stayed unmatched. Germline V lookup: CDR1 SEHNR, CDR2 FQNEAQ (reference sequence). In DNA form, the CDR3 reads TGTGCCAGCAGCCTGAGACGGACAGGCTTCCAGGAGACCCAGTACTTC. Protein product: CASSLRRTGFQETQYF.

This clonotype was seen a handful of times. The chain combines TRBV20-1 with TRBJ2-5; no firm D call. V was cut by 3 bases and J by 5 bases, with 16 bases left in between. CDR3 length equals 14 residues. CDR1 and CDR2 (germline): DFQATT, SNEGSKA (reference sequence). CDR3 amino acids: CSASSPDRPETQYF. Written as DNA, the CDR3 is TGCAGTGCTAGTTCTCCGGACCGTCCTGAGACCCAGTACTTC.

This clonotype was counted a few times. The genes are TRBV24-1 and TRBJ2-3; 7 bases agree with TRBD1. The CDR3 loop spans 15 amino acids. Germline loops: CDR1 KGHDR, CDR2 SFDVKD. V gave up 4 bases and J gave up 0 bases; unmatched junction bases: 3. CDR3 region: CATSESQGSTDTQYF. For the CDR3, the DNA is TGTGCCACCAGTGAATCACAGGGGAGCACAGATACGCAGTATTTT.

The chain recombines TRBV29-1 with TRBJ2-3, with D unresolved. CDR1 is SQVTM and CDR2 is ANQGSEA in the germline V gene. The CDR3 runs 13 residues. The V end was cut by 4 bases, the J end by 6 bases, with 14 bases between. The CDR3 spells CSVVKVYRDTQYF. In DNA form, the CDR3 reads TGCAGCGTTGTAAAGGTTTACCGGGATACGCAGTATTTT.

The table lists this clonotype with a few counts. The V call is TRBV29-1, the J call TRBJ2-1, with 8 bases aligning to TRBD2. CDR3 length equals 14 residues. The J segment lost 11 bases and the V segment lost 6 bases, leaving 15 bases of the junction unmatched. Germline CDR1 SQVTM, CDR2 ANQGSEA. CDR3 bases: TGCAGCGTCGGATTACTAGCGGACCCTTTAAAGCAGTTCTTC. Translating it yields CSVGLLADPLKQFF.

This clonotype was picked up many times. V gene TRBV4-2 combines with J gene TRBJ1-4; 8 nucleotides agree with TRBD1. Germline V gives CDR1 LGHNA, CDR2 YNFKEQ. V gave up 1 base and J gave up 0 bases; unmatched junction bases: 4. The CDR3 runs 17 residues. In DNA form, the CDR3 reads TGTGCCAGCAGCCAAGTACAGGGGGTGGCAACTAATGAAAAACTGTTTTTT. This codes for CASSQVQGVATNEKLFF.

This clonotype was seen a handful of times. The rearrangement links TRBV28 to TRBJ2-7, with TRBD1 as a possible D gene (6 bases). The CDR3 has 12 amino acids. V was pared by 8 bases and J by 4 bases, with 12 bases between. Germline loops: CDR1 MDHEN, CDR2 SYDVKM. The CDR3 coding sequence is TGTGCCAGCCGGACAGTGGATTACGAGCAGTACTTC. It is translated as CASRTVDYEQYF.

This clonotype was observed a few times. V usage is TRBV20-1 and J usage is TRBJ2-3, with 11 bases fitting TRBD2. CDR1 is DFQATT and CDR2 is SNEGSKA in the germline V gene (reference sequence). CDR3 length equals 15 residues. Losses at the gene ends were 5 bases for V and 2 bases for J; bases not matched to a gene: 6. This chain's CDR3 is CSARRLAGFTDTQYF. CDR3 nucleotide sequence: TGCAGTGCTCGTAGACTAGCGGGGTTCACAGATACGCAGTATTTT.